This T cell receptor beta chain was observed in a study of T cells expressing NK-cell markers. Across the study: The TCR beta repertoires originated in sorted CD3+CD56+NKG2C+, CD3+CD56+NKG2C- and CD3+CD56-NKG2C+ T cells. The study sequenced eight donors, seven HCMV-seropositive and one seronegative.

CDR1 is MGHRA and CDR2 is YSYEKL in the germline V gene. The CDR3 totals 17 residues. TCRdb re-called the 5' RACE reads; one entry per CDR3 protein, DNA not given. With hundreds of thousands of distinct CDR3 sequences in the sample, the ten largest clones hold 3% to 4.5%. Sequencing used blood T cells: a sorted CD56 or NKG2C T cell subset, CD4+ or CD8+ T cells, or bulk PBMC T cells (not recorded which). This chain links TRBV4-1 with TRBJ2-5; the D call of TRBD2 rests on TCRdb alone, since no DNA is present to check it. This TCR came from a man aged 18 to 29 in good health. The CDR3 spells CASSQDGTSGRQETQYF.